A single sample gave rise to the 4 T cell receptor beta chains below, sequenced in a study of CD8+CD57+ T cells in acquired aplastic anemia. For CDR3 and TCR beta VDJ profiling, genomic DNA was the template used. TCRdb itself ran the reads through MiXCR, one entry per CDR3 protein. The profile covers 200,000 to 300,000 distinct CDR3 sequences, with 40% to 50% appearing a single time and 7% to 9.5% taken by the ten largest. Sequencing involved patients with CD8+CD57+ cell expansion previously shown by flow cytometry. Sequenced sample: sorted CD4+, CD8+, or CD8+CD57+ T cells (not recorded which) from PBMCs. These receptors were obtained from a human donor with aplastic anemia.

J is TRBJ2-5 and V is TRBV24-1, with D maybe TRBD1 (6 bases). Trimming took 4 bases from V and 5 from J, leaving 10 bases between them. The CDR3 length is 13 residues. Germline CDR1 and CDR2: KGHDR and SFDVKD. The CDR3: CATSDHDRETQYF. In DNA form, the CDR3 reads TGTGCCACCAGTGACCATGACAGGGAGACCCAGTACTTC.

This clonotype has more than one count but fewer than ten. CDR3 sequence: CASANRGLFQPQHF. The CDR3 bases are TGTGCCAGCGCCAACAGGGGGTTATTCCAGCCCCAGCATTTT. V and J are TRBV6-2 or TRBV6-3 and TRBJ1-5, with 8 bases that match TRBD1. V dropped 8 bases and J dropped 7; count of bases not matched to a gene: 10. Germline CDR1 MNHEY, CDR2 SVGEGT. This CDR3 is built from 14 residues.

This clonotype was found a few times. Relative to the germline gene, one junction end is altered; a read error may explain this. The rearrangement uses TRBV7-8 and TRBJ2-1; possible D gene TRBD1, 6 bases. This CDR3 is built from 14 residues. CDR1 SGHVS and CDR2 FQNEAQ come from the germline V gene. The CDR3 sequence: CASSLMTGSKEQLF. For the CDR3, the DNA is TGTGCCAGCAGCTTAATGACAGGTTCAAAGGAGCAGCTCTTC.

This clonotype was detected only a few times. The V and J genes are TRBV12-3 or TRBV12-4 and TRBJ1-3; D ambiguous. This CDR3 spans 14 amino acids. The ends were cut back, 5 bases at V and 0 bases at J, with 8 bases in the middle. DNA for the CDR3: TGTGCCAGCAGTCACGACAACTCTGGAAACACCATATATTTT. Its protein is CASSHDNSGNTIYF.